The 22 T cell receptor beta chains below all came from one sample that was sequenced in a study of T cells in Graves' hyperthyroidism and ophthalmopathy. The source material, RNA transcripts, was used to amplify TCR beta CDR3 regions. HTBI primers were used for first-round RT-PCR of the TCR CDR3. TCRdb called the multiplex PCR reads again in MiXCR, with one record for every CDR3 protein. The sample contains hundreds of thousands of distinct CDR3 sequences, around a third of which appear only once. The material sequenced was blood. The receptors come from a woman aged 40 to 50 with Graves' hyperthyroidism.

This clonotype was recorded at least ten times. The rearrangement links TRBV12-3 or TRBV12-4 to TRBJ1-1, with D hard to call. The V and J ends lost 6 bases and 3 bases respectively, with 8 bases between them. The CDR3 sequence is 12 residues long. The CDR3 DNA follows: TGTGCCAGCAGGCGGGGAGACACTGAAGCTTTCTTT. Encoded protein: CASRRGDTEAFF.

In this sample, this clonotype turned up many times. This chain connects TRBV2 to TRBJ1-6, with no clear D. CDR1 SNHLY and CDR2 FYNNEI come from the germline V gene. The V gene lost 6 bases and the J gene lost 0 bases, with 9 bases spanning the gap. CDR3 size: 15 residues. CDR3 nucleotides: TGTGCCAGCAGCCTCAAGAGCTCCTATAATTCACCCCTCCACTTT. It encodes CASSLKSSYNSPLHF. The full variable domain, rest sourced from reference TRBV2 and TRBJ1-6, is EPEVTQTPSHQVTQMGQEVILRCVPISNHLYFYWYRQILGQKVEFLVSFYNNEISEKSEIFDDQFSVERPDGSNFTLKIRSTKLEDSAMYFCASSLKSSYNSPLHFGNGTRLTVT.

This clonotype was detected only a few times. V is TRBV2 and J is TRBJ1-2; D is uncertain. The CDR3 contains 13 residues. Germline V gene sequence: CDR1 SNHLY, CDR2 FYNNEI. Trimming stripped 6 bases from V and 6 bases from J, with 14 bases between. The CDR3 sequence is CASRGDSADGYTF. As DNA, the CDR3 is TGTGCCAGCAGGGGAGACTCGGCGGATGGCTACACCTTC.

The chain links TRBV7-2 to TRBJ2-5; D possibly corresponds to TRBD1 (5 bases). Trimming left V 3 bases short and J 6 bases short, with 8 bases between. Germline V gives CDR1 SGHTA, CDR2 FQGNSA. CDR3 length: 12 residues. The CDR3 reads CASSFRAKTQYF. DNA of the CDR3: TGTGCCAGCAGCTTCAGGGCGAAGACCCAGTACTTC.

The CDR3 here is CASSGGVGIGETQYF. CDR3 coding DNA: TGTGCCAGCAGTGGGGGTGTGGGAATTGGAGAGACCCAGTACTTC. The J gene is TRBJ2-5, the V gene TRBV2; D is uncertain. With 4 bases removed from V and 4 bases from J, the gap between germline ends came to 16 bases. Per germline, CDR1 SNHLY and CDR2 FYNNEI. This CDR3 has 15 residues.

The J gene is TRBJ1-2, the V gene TRBV14; TRBD1 matches 7 bases. J gave up 4 bases and V 1 base, and 3 bases lay outside the gene matches. The CDR3 is 14 residues long. Germline values: CDR1 SGHDN, CDR2 FVKESK. The CDR3, as DNA: TGTGCCAGCAGCCAAGCGGCAGGGGGCTATGGCTACACCTTC. Protein: CASSQAAGGYGYTF.

This clonotype came up a few times. This sequence joins TRBV29-1 and TRBJ2-2, with TRBD1 matching 10 bases. Per the germline V gene, CDR1 is SQVTM and CDR2 is ANQGSEA. Trimming at V came to 4 bases and at J to 6 bases, leaving 17 bases not matched to a gene. The CDR3 has 18 amino acids. The CDR3 DNA is TGCAGCGTTGGGGACAGGGGCACAAAATGGAAGGTTGCCGGGGAGCTGTTTTTT. Translating it yields CSVGDRGTKWKVAGELFF.

This clonotype was detected many times. Here the CDR3 DNA reads TGCAGTGCTAGAGTTCTAGGGGGCTGGAGCAATCAGCCCCAGCATTTT. Protein: CSARVLGGWSNQPQHF. The genes are TRBV20-1 and TRBJ1-5, with 7 nucleotides matching TRBD1. V trimming: 1 base; J trimming: 1 base; junction bases outside the gene matches: 7. The CDR3 extends over 16 amino acids. From germline, CDR1 is DFQATT and CDR2 SNEGSKA (reference sequence).

V is TRBV24-1 and J is TRBJ2-5, with 7 bases identical to TRBD2. The CDR3 has 18 residues. CDR1 is KGHDR, CDR2 SFDVKD, per germline. Germline trimming cut 4 bases from V and 1 base from J; bases unmatched to any gene: 14. CDR3 sequence (DNA): TGTGCCACCAGTGAGGCGCGGGGGAACTGGATGGCCCAAGAGACCCAGTACTTC. This codes for CATSEARGNWMAQETQYF.

CDR3: CASSPRPRLAVSYEQYF. CDR3 in DNA: TGTGCCAGCAGTCCCCGACCACGACTAGCGGTATCCTACGAGCAGTACTTC. The chain links TRBV27 to TRBJ2-7; 9 nucleotides line up with TRBD2. The CDR3 consists of 17 residues. The J segment lost 1 base and the V segment lost 5 bases, leaving 12 bases of the junction unmatched. Looked up from germline, CDR1 is MNHEY and CDR2 is SMNVEV (reference sequence).

The V and J genes are TRBV5-4 and TRBJ2-5; tentatively, D is TRBD2 (7 bases). CDR1 and CDR2 from the germline V gene are SGHNT and YYREEE (reference sequence). This CDR3 is 16 amino acids long. The V end was cut by 4 bases, the J end by 5 bases, with 21 bases between. The CDR3 sequence is CASSQLGGGPSETQYF. The CDR3 DNA sequence: TGTGCCAGCAGCCAACTGGGGGGGGGCCCGAGCGAGACCCAGTACTTC.

This clonotype was observed once. The V and J genes are TRBV2 and TRBJ1-2; D remains ambiguous. Trimming pared 8 bases from V and 12 bases from J, leaving 16 bases between. Germline-derived CDR1 and CDR2 are SNHLY and FYNNEI. CDR3 length: 11 amino acids. CDR3 protein: CASVEVSGNTF. Here the CDR3 DNA reads TGTGCCAGCGTGGAGGTTTCTGGAAACACCTTC.

The chain has TRBV12-3 or TRBV12-4 and TRBJ2-1; TRBD2 might be the D (5 bases). CDR3 length equals 16 residues. Between the trimmed V and J ends, which lost 1 base and 3 bases, there was a span of 13 bases. In DNA, the CDR3 is TGTGCCAGCAGTTTAGGTACCGGGATCTACTACAATGAGCAGTTCTTC. It yields the protein CASSLGTGIYYNEQFF.

This clonotype occurred a few times. This sequence joins TRBV6-2 or TRBV6-3 and TRBJ1-1, with D tentatively TRBD1 (5 bases). Trimming took 5 bases from V and 0 from J, leaving 10 bases between them. CDR3 size: 14 residues. Germline loops: CDR1 MNHEY, CDR2 SVGEGT. CDR3 in DNA: TGTGCCAGCAGTCAGGACAACATGAACACTGAAGCTTTCTTT. Its protein product is CASSQDNMNTEAFF.

The chain employs TRBV24-1 and TRBJ1-2; 10 positions agree with TRBD1. This CDR3 has 13 residues. V shed 9 bases, J shed 8 bases, and the junction held 8 bases outside the gene matches. CDR1 is KGHDR, CDR2 SFDVKD, per germline. CDR3 in DNA: TGTGCCACCCGGGAGACAGGGGGCGTAGGCTACACCTTC. This translates into CATRETGGVGYTF.

In this sample, this clonotype turned up many times. The chain employs TRBV7-8 and TRBJ1-1, with 7 bases lining up with TRBD1. Germline V lookup: CDR1 SGHVS, CDR2 FQNEAQ. J gave up 4 bases and V 1 base, and 6 bases lay outside the gene matches. The CDR3 runs to 15 residues. The CDR3 region has the DNA TGTGCCAGCAGCTTAGACAGGGGAGCGGGCACTGAAGCTTTCTTT. Residues: CASSLDRGAGTEAFF.

This clonotype was detected ten times or more. V is TRBV19 and J is TRBJ1-2; 8 nucleotides agree with TRBD1. Germline V gene sequence: CDR1 LNHDA, CDR2 SQIVND (reference sequence). This CDR3 spans 14 amino acids. Unmatched junction bases numbered 5, after V lost 4 bases and J lost 4 bases. CDR3 loop: CASSTDRGGYGYTF. The CDR3 DNA reads as TGTGCCAGTAGTACAGACAGGGGCGGCTATGGCTACACCTTC.

The chain is built from TRBV4-3 and TRBJ1-2; 11 positions match TRBD1. CDR3 length: 16 residues. Germline V gives CDR1 LGHNA, CDR2 YSLEER. Unmatched junction bases numbered 12, after V lost 4 bases and J lost 8 bases. In DNA form, the CDR3 reads TGCGCCAGCAGCCGAGAAACCGGGACAGGGGGGCTAGGCTACACCTTC. Residues: CASSRETGTGGLGYTF.

This clonotype has just a few counts. This sequence joins TRBV19 and TRBJ1-5; 8 positions agree with TRBD1. This CDR3 is built from 16 residues. Germline V CDR1 and CDR2: LNHDA, SQIVND (reference sequence). V lost 4 bases, J lost 4 bases, and 9 bases stayed unmatched. CDR3 DNA: TGTGCCAGTAGTACCCCGGCACAGGGGGGAAATCAGCCCCAGCATTTT. This translates into CASSTPAQGGNQPQHF.

The rearrangement links TRBV6-6 to TRBJ2-7; D not resolved. The DNA end is more similar to TRBJ2-1, so the J call may be wrong. Germline CDR1 MNHNY, CDR2 SVGAGI (reference sequence). The CDR3 has 14 residues. CDR3 sequence: CASNSETRYNEQFF. Here the CDR3 DNA reads TGTGCCAGCAATAGTGAGACACGTTACAATGAGCAGTTCTTC.

This clonotype appeared many times. The chain links TRBV7-2 to TRBJ2-7; D not certain. The CDR3 length is 15 residues. Trimming cost V 1 base and J 2 bases, with 12 bases left between them. Per the germline V gene, CDR1 is SGHTA and CDR2 is FQGNSA. The CDR3 region is CASSLVQGPAYEQYF. The CDR3 DNA sequence: TGTGCCAGCAGCTTAGTACAAGGCCCAGCCTACGAGCAGTACTTC.

This clonotype was picked up many times. This chain connects TRBV4-1 to TRBJ2-7; unclear D gene. Trimming took 4 bases from V and 2 from J, leaving 9 bases between them. The CDR3 is made up of 13 amino acids. Germline loops: CDR1 MGHRA, CDR2 YSYEKL. This chain's CDR3 is CASSRDPTYEQYF. The CDR3 bases are TGCGCCAGCAGCCGGGATCCAACCTACGAGCAGTACTTC.